This T cell receptor (beta chain) was documented in a study of cytomegalovirus exposure and HLA in healthy donors. With 60 Vbeta and 13 Jbeta primers, the PCR was carried out. TCRdb's copy holds only in-frame clones and misses some; the assay was immunoSEQ multiplex PCR. The sample gives approximately 94,000 clones, around three quarters of which show up once; 5% to 5.5% is in the top ten. Study-wide results and limits: The study labeled 150 to 200 TCR beta chains cytomegalovirus-associated.

This clone was recorded a few times. Its target is unknown. The specimen was PBMCs. The sequence was obtained from a man aged 30 to 45 in good health and CMV-seropositive.

As DNA, the CDR3 is TGTGCCAGCAGCTTATATCGGGGACAGCACTACAATGAGCAGTTCTTC. Translated: CASSLYRGQHYNEQFF. This chain uses TRBV7-9 with TRBJ2-1; 7 bases are a match to TRBD1. The CDR3 contains 16 residues. Germline V gene sequence: CDR1 SEHNR, CDR2 FQNEAQ (reference sequence). Trimming removed 2 bases from V and 3 bases from J; junction bases left unmatched: 7.